This record concerns one T cell receptor beta chain sequence. Its antigen is not known. PCR was performed a second time for about 7 to 11 cycles using a sample-barcoded 5' primer and a J-beta primer mix. MiXCR, run by TCRdb on the 5' RACE reads, gives a single entry per CDR3 protein. This table has over a million distinct CDR3 sequences, roughly 45% appearing once. The sample originates from a study of blood T cells in healthy people across ages. Study in general: Template switching caught about one barcoded beta molecule for each two T cells. Study results and caveats: Both naive CD4+ cell counts and diversity were greater in long-lived donors than in aged donors.

The CDR3 is 16 residues long. Germline loops: CDR1 SGHRS, CDR2 YFSETQ. V shed 4 bases, J shed 7 bases, and the junction held 8 bases outside the gene matches. The chain carries TRBV5-1 and TRBJ2-1; TRBD2 aligns across 13 bases. Sequenced material: blood. The receptor comes from a woman in her sixties in good health. DNA for the CDR3: TGCGCCAGCAGCATTCGCCCGGGACTAGCGGGGAATGAGCAGTTCTTC. This encodes CASSIRPGLAGNEQFF.